These 25 T cell receptor beta chains originate from one sample sequenced in a study of T cells in Graves' hyperthyroidism and ophthalmopathy (dated by TCRdb to the late 2010s). The library was built by means of multiplex PCR. Instrument used: Illumina HiSeq 2000. The TCR beta CDR3 regions were amplified from the RNA transcripts. For the first round of RT-PCR on the TCR CDR3, the HTBI primer set was used together with the Qiagen OneStep RT-PCR kit. TCRdb trimmed public reads at Q25 via fastp, called clones via MiXCR and kept in-frame beta chains. Identical CDR3 proteins give one entry, which carries the most common genes and DNA. The sample table records almost 500,000 distinct CDR3 sequences; less than 25% of these occur just once. 45% to 50% of the sample is held by the ten biggest clonotypes. Specimen: blood. These receptors all stem from a woman in her 70s with Graves' ophthalmopathy.

This clonotype has a handful of counts. The chain recombines TRBV4-3 with TRBJ2-1; TRBD2 matches at 7 bases. Losses at the gene ends were 4 bases for V and 0 bases for J; bases not matched to a gene: 6. In germline, CDR1 is LGHNA, CDR2 YSLEER. This CDR3 has 16 amino acids. This CDR3 is CASSLARDYSYNEQFF. The CDR3 DNA reads TGCGCCAGCAGCCTCGCTCGGGACTACTCCTACAATGAGCAGTTCTTC.

V usage is TRBV11-3 and J usage is TRBJ2-1; TRBD2 aligns across 11 bases. Germline V CDR1 and CDR2: SGHNT, YENEEA. CDR3 length: 14 residues. Germline trimming cut 5 bases from V and 9 bases from J; bases unmatched to any gene: 6. CDR3 sequence: CASSLSGRGGEQFF. The CDR3 bases are TGTGCCAGCAGCCTTAGCGGGAGGGGGGGTGAGCAGTTCTTC.

This chain links TRBV3-1 with TRBJ2-1, with 11 nucleotides matching TRBD2. Unmatched junction bases numbered 7, after V lost 0 bases and J lost 3 bases. The germline CDR1 and CDR2 sequences are LGHDT and YNNKEL (reference sequence). The CDR3 is 18 residues long. CDR3 residues: CASSQDWSSGRSYNEQFF. As DNA, the CDR3 is TGTGCCAGCAGCCAAGATTGGTCTAGCGGGAGGAGCTACAATGAGCAGTTCTTC.

This clonotype occurred many times. This chain connects TRBV20-1 to TRBJ2-7; D possibly uses TRBD1 or TRBD2 (6 bases each). Germline CDR1 and CDR2: DFQATT and SNEGSKA (reference sequence). Trimming shortened V by 3 bases and J by 5 bases, and 17 bases separated the two germline ends. There are 14 residues in the CDR3. The CDR3 region is CSARPPRGHHEQYF. The CDR3 DNA reads TGCAGTGCTAGGCCCCCACGGGGGCATCACGAGCAGTACTTC.

A few counts support this clonotype. This rearrangement joins TRBV7-2 to TRBJ2-7, with TRBD1 as a possible D gene (5 bases). The CDR3 is made up of 15 amino acids. Germline V CDR1 and CDR2: SGHTA, FQGNSA. Trimming took 5 bases from V and 4 from J, leaving 18 bases between them. CDR3 sequence (DNA): TGTGCCAGCAGCCCAGCCGGTCCGCCAGGGTACGAGCAGTACTTC. This translates into CASSPAGPPGYEQYF.

In this sample, this clonotype turned up a few times. This chain connects TRBV6-1 to TRBJ2-2, with TRBD2 matching over 8 bases. This CDR3 comprises 14 residues. The ends lost 8 bases at V and 8 bases at J; junction bases unmatched: 10. Per germline, CDR1 MNHNS and CDR2 SASEGT. CDR3 residues: CASEGAGVAGELFF. The CDR3 DNA is TGTGCCAGCGAGGGAGCGGGAGTGGCGGGGGAGCTGTTTTTT.

The rearrangement joins TRBV12-3 or TRBV12-4 to TRBJ2-5, with 10 bases lining up with TRBD2. This CDR3 region has 15 residues. V dropped 6 bases and J dropped 2; count of bases not matched to a gene: 6. CDR3 in amino acids: CASSPTSGPQETQYF. In nucleotides, the CDR3 is TGTGCCAGCAGCCCGACTAGCGGGCCACAAGAGACCCAGTACTTC.

There are a few counts of this clonotype. The rearrangement uses TRBV3-1 and TRBJ1-2, with D unclear. The CDR3 extends over 14 amino acids. Trimming cost V 1 base and J 6 bases, with 12 bases left between them. The germline V gene encodes CDR1 LGHDT and CDR2 YNNKEL (reference sequence). This CDR3 reads CASSQGVRSDGYTF. CDR3 DNA: TGTGCCAGCAGCCAAGGTGTGAGGTCGGATGGCTACACCTTC.

This clonotype came up many times. The chain has TRBV12-3 or TRBV12-4 and TRBJ1-1, with D tentatively TRBD1 (6 bases). The CDR3 has 12 amino acids. Between the trimmed V and J ends, which lost 6 bases and 10 bases, there was a span of 15 bases. CDR3 sequence reads: CASRQGKGTAFF. The CDR3 DNA follows: TGTGCCAGCAGACAGGGTAAAGGGACAGCTTTCTTT.

The table lists this clonotype with many counts. The chain couples TRBV12-3 or TRBV12-4 to TRBJ1-1; D gene unclear. This CDR3 contains 12 residues. The V end lost 4 bases, the J end lost 7 bases, and 10 bases lay between the germline ends. CDR3 in amino acids: CASSYNRGEAFF. In nucleotides, the CDR3 is TGTGCCAGCAGTTATAACCGTGGTGAAGCTTTCTTT.

This chain connects TRBV4-1 to TRBJ2-1; D not resolved. Deletions cut 3 bases from V and 5 bases from J, with 11 bases between. The CDR3 extends over 14 amino acids. Germline loops: CDR1 MGHRA, CDR2 YSYEKL. CDR3 coding DNA: TGCGCCAGCAGCCACGTGACACCTAACAATGAGCAGTTCTTC. This translates into CASSHVTPNNEQFF.

This chain joins TRBV7-2 and TRBJ1-1; D is undetermined. The CDR3 loop spans 14 amino acids. Germline CDR1 reads SGHTA; CDR2 reads FQGNSA. V was shortened by 3 bases and J by 2 bases, with 10 bases between the two germline ends. CDR3 protein: CASSFRTVNTEAFF. CDR3 in DNA: TGTGCCAGCAGCTTCCGGACGGTAAACACTGAAGCTTTCTTT.

The chain links TRBV3-1 to TRBJ2-2; 10 nucleotides line up with TRBD2. Germline V gene data show CDR1 as LGHDT and CDR2 as YNNKEL (reference sequence). Unmatched junction bases numbered 4, after V lost 0 bases and J lost 6 bases. This CDR3 comprises 16 residues. In DNA form, the CDR3 reads TGTGCCAGCAGCCAAGACCTAGCGGGAGCGGCCGGGGAGCTGTTTTTT. It translates to CASSQDLAGAAGELFF.

The chain employs TRBV7-2 and TRBJ2-7; no firm D call. Germline V lookup: CDR1 SGHTA, CDR2 FQGNSA. V lost 1 base and J 5 bases, leaving 12 bases between the germline ends. The length of the CDR3 is 14 residues. The CDR3 protein is CASSLEMVTHEQYF. DNA for the CDR3: TGTGCCAGCAGCTTAGAAATGGTGACCCACGAGCAGTACTTC.

This chain links TRBV11-2 with TRBJ2-7; 7 nucleotides match TRBD2. With 6 bases clipped from V and 0 bases from J, the junction kept 5 bases outside the gene matches. CDR1 SGHAT and CDR2 FQNNGV come from the germline V gene. This CDR3 comprises 14 residues. For the CDR3, the DNA is TGTGCCAGCAGAACTTCTAGCGGCTCCTACGAGCAGTACTTC. The encoded protein is CASRTSSGSYEQYF. The variable domain in full, completed from reference TRBV11-2 and TRBJ2-7, reads EAGVAQSPRYKIIEKRQSVAFWCNPISGHATLYWYQQILGQGPKLLIQFQNNGVVDDSQLPKDRFSAERLKGVDSTLKIQPAKLEDSAVYLCASRTSSGSYEQYFGPGTRLTVT.

This rearrangement joins TRBV7-8 to TRBJ1-1; maybe TRBD1 (6 bases). The CDR3 totals 13 residues. V was trimmed by 5 bases and J by 11 bases, leaving 18 bases between them. Germline CDR1 SGHVS, CDR2 FQNEAQ. The CDR3 loop reads CASSETGPVYAFF. CDR3 DNA sequence: TGTGCCAGCAGCGAGACAGGTCCCGTGTACGCTTTCTTT.

The gene calls are TRBV6-5 and TRBJ2-7; 10 positions agree with TRBD1. The CDR3 runs 18 residues. The V and J ends lost 5 bases and 1 base, in that order; junction bases with no gene match: 14. Germline values: CDR1 MNHEY, CDR2 SVGAGI. CDR3 in amino acids: CASSPITGTGVGSYEQYF. As DNA, the CDR3 is TGTGCCAGCAGTCCGATCACCGGGACAGGGGTTGGGTCCTACGAGCAGTACTTC.

This clonotype was recorded many times. This chain joins TRBV6-5 and TRBJ1-2; 7 nucleotides align to TRBD1. This CDR3 comprises 13 residues. Germline CDR1 and CDR2: MNHEY and SVGAGI. V dropped 2 bases and J dropped 5; count of bases not matched to a gene: 2. CDR3 amino acids: CASSYDRDYGYTF. CDR3 bases: TGTGCCAGCAGTTACGACAGGGATTATGGCTACACCTTC.

V is TRBV28 and J is TRBJ2-2, with D possibly matching TRBD2 (5 bases). This CDR3 region has 15 residues. Germline lookup yields CDR1 MDHEN and CDR2 SYDVKM. Trimming stripped 1 base from V and 5 bases from J, with 11 bases between. The DNA for the CDR3 is TGTGCCAGCAGTTTATCGGGGATAGGGACCGGGGAGCTGTTTTTT. The encoded protein is CASSLSGIGTGELFF.

There are a few counts of this clonotype. The gene calls are TRBV20-1 and TRBJ1-1, with D possibly matching TRBD1 (5 bases). The CDR3 has 16 amino acids. The V gene lost 1 base and the J gene lost 5 bases, with 20 bases spanning the gap. Germline V gene data show CDR1 as DFQATT and CDR2 as SNEGSKA (reference sequence). The CDR3 DNA is TGCAGTGCTAGAGGGGGGGGATTGGAGTTCGGGACTGAAGCTTTCTTT. Its protein product is CSARGGGLEFGTEAFF.

This chain joins TRBV7-6 and TRBJ1-5, with 9 bases aligning to TRBD1. Germline trimming cut 5 bases from V and 7 bases from J; bases unmatched to any gene: 9. The germline gives CDR1 SGHVS, CDR2 FNYEAQ. This CDR3 comprises 15 residues. As DNA, the CDR3 is TGTGCCAGCAGCCGTGGGACAGGGAGGAACCAGCCCCAGCATTTT. Translated: CASSRGTGRNQPQHF.

This clonotype was picked up many times. The V and J genes are TRBV7-3 and TRBJ2-1, with 7 bases fitting TRBD1. The CDR3 loop spans 12 amino acids. V dropped 9 bases and J dropped 3; count of bases not matched to a gene: 2. CDR1 and CDR2 from the germline V gene are SGHTA and FQGTGA. The CDR3, as DNA: TGTGCCAGTGGACAGGTCTACAATGAGCAGTTCTTC. It translates to CASGQVYNEQFF.

This clonotype was seen only a few times. The rearrangement links TRBV6-1 to TRBJ1-5, with 8 bases identical to TRBD1. J lost 6 bases, V lost 6 bases, and 7 bases had no gene match. The CDR3 sequence is 14 residues long. Germline CDR1 reads MNHNS; CDR2 reads SASEGT. CDR3 sequence reads: CASRPQGAGQPQHF. The CDR3 DNA reads as TGTGCCAGCAGACCTCAGGGGGCTGGTCAGCCCCAGCATTTT.

This clonotype was observed at least ten times. The V and J genes are TRBV28 and TRBJ2-7; 8 bases map to TRBD2. The V gene end was trimmed by 4 bases and the J gene end by 3 bases; junction bases not matched to a gene: 8. The CDR3 loop spans 15 amino acids. Germline V lookup: CDR1 MDHEN, CDR2 SYDVKM. The CDR3 reads CASSSGTSVYYEQYF. The DNA of the CDR3 is TGTGCCAGCAGTTCAGGGACTAGTGTTTACTACGAGCAGTACTTC. Based on the CDR3 plus reference TRBV28 and TRBJ2-7, the full variable domain is DVKVTQSSRYLVKRTGEKVFLECVQDMDHENMFWYRQDPGLGLRLIYFSYDVKMKEKGDIPEGYSVSREKKERFSLILESASTNQTSMYLCASSSGTSVYYEQYFGPGTRLTVT.

Only a few counts were recorded for this clonotype. The J gene is TRBJ1-2, the V gene TRBV24-1; D may be TRBD1 (5 bases). The germline CDR1 and CDR2 sequences are KGHDR and SFDVKD. Between the trimmed V and J ends, which lost 4 bases and 6 bases, there was a span of 14 bases. The CDR3 has 14 residues. This chain's CDR3 is CATSEGAAGDGYTF. CDR3 nucleotides: TGTGCCACCAGTGAGGGTGCGGCGGGGGATGGCTACACCTTC.